Following are 24 T cell receptor beta chains from one sample sequenced in a study of regulatory T cells in long-lasting Graves disease. Time point reported: persistent/refractory GD, antithyroid drugs over 5 years with positive TRAb. PBMCs provided the RNA from which the TCR library was made. Through Arm-PCR of CDR3 regions and iRepertoire HTBI primers, TCR beta libraries were built. One entry per CDR3 protein, called by TCRdb with MiXCR from the multiplex PCR reads. The top ten clones hold less than 25% of a sample with about 400,000 distinct CDR3 sequences, roughly 20% of them seen once. The sample here was peripheral blood mononuclear cells (PBMCs), taken when the disease was refractory, from a patient treated with antithyroid drugs. All receptors derive from a female donor with Graves disease.

In this sample, this clonotype turned up a few times. V gene TRBV10-3 combines with J gene TRBJ2-7, with D uncertain. There are 12 residues in the CDR3. From germline, CDR1 is ENHRY and CDR2 SYGVKD. V gave up 10 bases and J gave up 0 bases, with 10 bases separating them. CDR3 protein: CATIGLSYEQYF. The CDR3 region has the DNA TGTGCCACGATCGGTCTCTCCTACGAGCAGTACTTC.

The chain employs TRBV7-8 and TRBJ2-7; a weak D match, TRBD2 (6 bases). V lost 5 bases and J lost 4, with 9 bases in between. From germline, CDR1 is SGHVS and CDR2 FQNEAQ. The CDR3 spans 12 residues. This CDR3 reads CASSRLVYEQYF. The CDR3 DNA reads TGTGCCAGCAGCCGACTAGTTTACGAGCAGTACTTC.

Of note for this clonotype: This may come from a read error, since a much larger clone is one base off. The chain combines TRBV6-1 with TRBJ2-5, with 7 bases identical to TRBD2. The CDR3 is made up of 15 amino acids. Germline V gene data show CDR1 as MNHNS and CDR2 as SASEGT. The CDR3 is CASSPTLADQGTQYF. Here the CDR3 DNA reads TGTGCCAGCAGTCCGACGCTAGCGGATCAAGGGACCCAGTACTTC.

This clonotype was detected ten times or more. This chain connects TRBV20-1 to TRBJ1-5, with unresolved D. V lost 1 base to trimming and J lost 1 base, with 11 bases between them. There are 15 residues in the CDR3. Germline CDR1 DFQATT, CDR2 SNEGSKA (reference sequence). The CDR3 loop reads CSARVYTSSNQPQHF. CDR3 nucleotide sequence: TGCAGTGCTAGAGTGTACACTTCGAGCAATCAGCCCCAGCATTTT.

This clonotype was counted at least ten times. The chain couples TRBV11-2 to TRBJ2-7; D may be TRBD1 (5 bases). Germline CDR1 is SGHAT and CDR2 is FQNNGV. The CDR3 is made up of 13 amino acids. V shed 0 bases and J shed 5 bases, with 8 bases lying between them. This chain's CDR3 is CASSLETVHEQYF. The CDR3 nucleotides read TGTGCCAGCAGCTTAGAGACAGTTCACGAGCAGTACTTC.

The V and J genes are TRBV18 and TRBJ2-7; D is undetermined. Germline loops: CDR1 KGHSH, CDR2 LQKENI. This CDR3 spans 15 amino acids. V was cut by 6 bases and J by 1 base, with 16 bases left in between. CDR3 in DNA: TGTGCCAGCTCCCCCCGTGTAGTCGGGTCCTACGAGCAGTACTTC. Encoded protein: CASSPRVVGSYEQYF.

This clonotype occurred a few times. The rearrangement joins TRBV20-1 to TRBJ1-3; D not resolved. The CDR3 extends over 14 amino acids. The germline V gene has CDR1 DFQATT and CDR2 SNEGSKA (reference sequence). The V gene lost 3 bases and the J gene lost 3 bases, with 12 bases spanning the gap. CDR3 nucleotides: TGCAGTGCTAGCCCCGGGATAAGTGGAAACACCATATATTTT. This sequence encodes CSASPGISGNTIYF.

This rearrangement joins TRBV28 to TRBJ2-2; D remains ambiguous. Germline CDR1 MDHEN, CDR2 SYDVKM. V shed 6 bases and J shed 7 bases, with 15 bases lying between them. This CDR3 is 14 amino acids long. The DNA for the CDR3 is TGTGCCAGCAGCCACCTCTCCGAGGACGGGGAGCTGTTTTTT. Residues: CASSHLSEDGELFF.

This clonotype was detected a few times. The V call is TRBV10-3, the J call TRBJ1-4; D possibly corresponds to TRBD1 (5 bases). Germline CDR1 ENHRY, CDR2 SYGVKD. The CDR3 runs to 13 residues. V was cut by 11 bases and J by 8 bases, with 18 bases left in between. The CDR3 sequence: CASGGAREEKLFF. The CDR3 DNA reads as TGTGCCTCCGGTGGGGCGCGGGAGGAAAAACTGTTTTTT.

About this clonotype itself: A clone one base away is much larger, so this may be a read error. This chain uses TRBV24-1 with TRBJ1-2; D is perhaps TRBD1 (5 bases). The CDR3 is made up of 14 amino acids. Germline-derived CDR1 and CDR2 are KGHDR and SFDVKD. V was cut by 5 bases and J by 6 bases, with 15 bases left in between. CDR3 in amino acids: CATSGFGGKNGYTF. CDR3 nucleotides: TGTGCCACCAGTGGTTTCGGGGGTAAGAATGGCTACACCTTC.

Only a few counts were recorded for this clonotype. V is TRBV5-1 and J is TRBJ2-5; TRBD2 aligns across 7 bases. With V trimmed by 0 bases and J by 5 bases, 4 bases remained unmatched. This CDR3 is 14 amino acids long. Germline V CDR1 and CDR2: SGHRS, YFSETQ. In DNA form, the CDR3 reads TGCGCCAGCAGCTTGGCTTCGGGAGGCGAGACCCAGTACTTC. This gives the protein CASSLASGGETQYF. The whole variable domain, remainder taken from reference TRBV5-1 and TRBJ2-5, is KAGVTQTPRYLIKTRGQQVTLSCSPISGHRSVSWYQQTPGQGLQFLFEYFSETQRNKGNFPGRFSGRQFSNSRSEMNVSTLELGDSALYLCASSLASGGETQYFGPGTRLLVL.

This clonotype was found many times. The chain combines TRBV18 with TRBJ1-2; no firm D call. Trimming pared 3 bases from V and 8 bases from J, leaving 16 bases between. The CDR3 extends over 14 amino acids. Germline CDR1 is KGHSH and CDR2 is LQKENI. This CDR3 reads CASSPNREAKGYTF. The DNA of the CDR3 is TGTGCCAGCTCACCTAATAGGGAGGCAAAAGGCTACACCTTC.

This clonotype was detected many times. The J gene is TRBJ2-5, the V gene TRBV11-2; 9 bases map to TRBD2. The CDR3 extends over 17 amino acids. Germline assignment: CDR1 SGHAT and CDR2 FQNNGV. Trimming took 4 bases from V and 4 from J; bases not matched to a gene: 13. The CDR3 sequence is CASSSGTSRILVETQYF. Here the CDR3 DNA reads TGTGCCAGCAGCTCAGGGACTAGCCGAATCCTCGTAGAGACCCAGTACTTC.

This clonotype was seen many times. The chain carries TRBV2 and TRBJ2-7, with 9 nucleotides matching TRBD1. Germline trimming cut 7 bases from V and 5 bases from J; bases unmatched to any gene: 9. CDR3 length equals 14 residues. Germline V gene sequence: CDR1 SNHLY, CDR2 FYNNEI. CDR3 nucleotide sequence: TGTGCCAGCACCCGGGACAGGGAAAAAGACGAGCAGTACTTC. Translated: CASTRDREKDEQYF.

This clonotype was seen at least ten times. V usage is TRBV6-2 or TRBV6-3 and J usage is TRBJ1-4; D uncertain. CDR1 and CDR2 from the germline V gene are MNHEY and SVGEGT. The CDR3 is 11 amino acids. Trimming took 8 bases from V and 10 from J, leaving 11 bases between them. CDR3 DNA: TGTGCCAGCCAGAAGGAGGGAAAACTGTTTTTT. This codes for CASQKEGKLFF.

V usage is TRBV29-1 and J usage is TRBJ1-1; unclear D gene. The V gene lost 2 bases and the J gene lost 1 base, with 5 bases spanning the gap. The CDR3 consists of 12 residues. CDR1 and CDR2 from the germline V gene are SQVTM and ANQGSEA. The CDR3 is CSVEMGNTEAFF. CDR3 in DNA: TGCAGCGTTGAAATGGGGAACACTGAAGCTTTCTTT. The variable domain in full, with the rest retrieved from reference TRBV29-1 and TRBJ1-1, is SAVISQKPSRDICQRGTSLTIQCQVDSQVTMMFWYRQQPGQSLTLIATANQGSEATYESGFVIDKFPISRPNLTFSTLTVSNMSPEDSSIYLCSVEMGNTEAFFGQGTRLTVV.

The chain carries TRBV29-1 and TRBJ1-2, with D unclear. The germline V gene has CDR1 SQVTM and CDR2 ANQGSEA. The V end lost 2 bases, the J end lost 6 bases, and 13 bases lay between the germline ends. The CDR3 covers 13 residues. DNA for the CDR3: TGCAGCGTTGAATCAGGAGTTTCCAATGGCTACACCTTC. Encoded protein: CSVESGVSNGYTF.

The chain combines TRBV5-6 with TRBJ1-1, with D maybe TRBD1 (6 bases). There are 15 residues in the CDR3. CDR1 SGHDT and CDR2 YYEEEE come from the germline V gene. Trimming removed 0 bases at V and 8 bases at J, with 17 bases between. In DNA, the CDR3 is TGTGCCAGCAGCTTGGGGGTCGGGGGGCAAAAAGAAGCTTTCTTT. Encoded protein: CASSLGVGGQKEAFF.

Many counts were recorded for this clonotype. The rearrangement joins TRBV2 to TRBJ1-1; D ambiguous. The V and J ends lost 4 bases and 3 bases respectively, with 9 bases between them. Germline V lookup: CDR1 SNHLY, CDR2 FYNNEI. The CDR3 spans 13 residues. The CDR3 reads CASSGQFYTEAFF. The CDR3 nucleotides are TGTGCCAGCAGTGGACAATTTTACACTGAAGCTTTCTTT.

This clonotype was counted many times. The chain couples TRBV28 to TRBJ2-5, with TRBD2 matching 15 bases. Germline loops: CDR1 MDHEN, CDR2 SYDVKM. This CDR3 comprises 16 residues. V shed 2 bases, J shed 7 bases, and the junction held 5 bases outside the gene matches. In DNA form, the CDR3 reads TGTGCCAGCAGTTTAGGAGGACTAGCGGGAGGGGGGACCCAGTACTTC. It codes for CASSLGGLAGGGTQYF.

This clonotype has at least ten counts. This chain uses TRBV2 with TRBJ2-7; D is possibly TRBD1 (6 bases). The V gene lost 6 bases and the J gene lost 4 bases, with 10 bases spanning the gap. Germline V gene lookup returns CDR1 SNHLY and CDR2 FYNNEI. This CDR3 region has 12 residues. CDR3 nucleotide sequence: TGTGCCAGCAGCGAGGGACATTACGAGCAGTACTTC. Protein: CASSEGHYEQYF.

There are a few counts of this clonotype. The rearrangement joins TRBV15 to TRBJ2-5, with 12 bases that match TRBD2. V lost 4 bases and J lost 3; bases outside the gene matches: 6. Germline-derived CDR1 and CDR2 are LNHNV and YYDKDF (reference sequence). The CDR3 is made up of 16 amino acids. The CDR3 spells CATSTPGLAGKETQYF. In nucleotides, the CDR3 is TGTGCCACCAGCACCCCAGGACTAGCGGGAAAAGAGACCCAGTACTTC.

This clonotype was observed many times. The V call is TRBV6-2 or TRBV6-3, the J call TRBJ1-2; unclear D gene. Trimming took off 5 bases at V and 7 bases at J, with 14 bases between the two ends. Germline V CDR1 and CDR2: MNHEY, SVGEGT. The CDR3 sequence is 13 residues long. CDR3 residues: CASSLPPGVGYTF. The CDR3 DNA reads TGTGCCAGCAGTCTCCCCCCGGGAGTTGGCTACACCTTC.

This clonotype was detected once. CDR3 amino acids: CAWDPGARRGDEQFF. The CDR3 DNA reads TGTGCCTGGGATCCTGGCGCCAGAAGAGGCGATGAGCAGTTCTTC. This sequence joins TRBV30 and TRBJ2-1; D unresolved. V dropped 5 bases and J dropped 8 bases, with 22 bases sitting between them. CDR1 and CDR2 (germline): GTSNPN, SVGIG (reference sequence). This CDR3 has 15 residues.